The clone carrying this TCR beta chain was seen once. The data derive from a study of shared clonotypes between healthy human individuals. Assay used: immunoSEQ multiplex PCR; TCRdb lists only in-frame clones, some missing. The sample carries over 2,000,000 clones, around 93% recorded once. The CDR3 contains 14 residues. The V end lost 1 base, the J end lost 7 bases, and 14 bases lay between the germline ends. The germline V gene has CDR1 MGHRA and CDR2 YSYEKL. Terminally differentiated effector memory CD45RA+ cells were excluded from the naive CD8 cells, which were CD45RO-negative and positively selected for CCR7. The donor population consisted of healthy HIV-negative adults with no recent acute infections or vaccinations.

Source material: naive CD8+ T cells from PBMCs. This clonotype was sampled from a man younger than 35 in good health. Some clones in this sample may be carry-over from other donors' samples. The chain recombines TRBV4-1 with TRBJ2-7; D is undetermined. CDR3 protein: CASSQVWLSVEQYF. The DNA for the CDR3 is TGCGCCAGCAGCCAAGTTTGGCTGTCGGTTGAGCAGTACTTC.